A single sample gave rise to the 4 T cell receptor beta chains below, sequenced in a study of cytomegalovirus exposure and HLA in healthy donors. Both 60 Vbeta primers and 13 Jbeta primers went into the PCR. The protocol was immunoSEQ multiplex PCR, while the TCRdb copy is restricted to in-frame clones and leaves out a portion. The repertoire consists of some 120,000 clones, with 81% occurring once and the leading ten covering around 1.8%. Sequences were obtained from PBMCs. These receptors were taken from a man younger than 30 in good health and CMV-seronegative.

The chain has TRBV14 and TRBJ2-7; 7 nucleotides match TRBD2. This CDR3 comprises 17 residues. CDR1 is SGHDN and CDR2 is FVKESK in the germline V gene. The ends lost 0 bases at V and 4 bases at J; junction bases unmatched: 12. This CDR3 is CASSQDIIAAGKYEQYF. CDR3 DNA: TGTGCCAGCAGCCAAGATATTATTGCAGCGGGGAAATACGAGCAGTACTTC.

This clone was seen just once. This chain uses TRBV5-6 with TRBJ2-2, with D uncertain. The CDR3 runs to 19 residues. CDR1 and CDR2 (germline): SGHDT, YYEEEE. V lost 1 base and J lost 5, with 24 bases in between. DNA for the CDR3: TGTGCCAGCAGCTTGTCCCAAATAATGCGGAACCGCATAACCGGGGAGCTGTTTTTT. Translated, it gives CASSLSQIMRNRITGELFF.

The CDR3 DNA reads TGCGCCAGCAGCATGGGACACGGTAACACTGAAGCTTTCTTT. Translation: CASSMGHGNTEAFF. The rearrangement links TRBV5-1 to TRBJ1-1; maybe TRBD1 (6 bases). Germline V gene data show CDR1 as SGHRS and CDR2 as YFSETQ. Trimming stripped 4 bases from V and 2 bases from J, with 12 bases between. This CDR3 comprises 14 residues.

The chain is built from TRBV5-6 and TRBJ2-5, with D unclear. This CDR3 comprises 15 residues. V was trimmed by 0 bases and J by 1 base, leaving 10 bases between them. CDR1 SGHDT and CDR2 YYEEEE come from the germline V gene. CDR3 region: CASSLDRIPQETQYF. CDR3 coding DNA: TGTGCCAGCAGCTTGGACAGAATACCCCAAGAGACCCAGTACTTC.